This T cell receptor beta chain was sequenced for a study of blood T cell repertoires in COVID-19. On the study more broadly: Acute and convalescent COVID-19 samples came from the United States, Italy and Spain. Sources were T cells, B-cell-depleted T cells, or PBMCs; the material itself was cDNA or gDNA.

The authors' processing: By means of reference gene primer amplification, nucleated cell counts were estimated. Sequenced by immunoSEQ multiplex PCR; TCRdb stores in-frame clones only, minus some. The V and J calls and clone size are taken from that table; D and trimming were inferred from the DNA. The sample shows roughly 46,000 clones, roughly four fifths of them seen only once. The germline V gene has CDR1 SQVTM and CDR2 ANQGSEA. The CDR3 consists of 13 residues. V gave up 2 bases and J gave up 4 bases; unmatched junction bases: 5. The clonotype originates from a man aged 55 to 70 with acute or convalescent COVID-19. Sequencing input: peripheral blood. J is TRBJ2-7 and V is TRBV29-1; 7 bases fit TRBD1. The CDR3 sequence: CSVELGRGYEQYF. The CDR3 DNA sequence: TGCAGCGTTGAATTGGGCAGGGGGTACGAGCAGTACTTC.